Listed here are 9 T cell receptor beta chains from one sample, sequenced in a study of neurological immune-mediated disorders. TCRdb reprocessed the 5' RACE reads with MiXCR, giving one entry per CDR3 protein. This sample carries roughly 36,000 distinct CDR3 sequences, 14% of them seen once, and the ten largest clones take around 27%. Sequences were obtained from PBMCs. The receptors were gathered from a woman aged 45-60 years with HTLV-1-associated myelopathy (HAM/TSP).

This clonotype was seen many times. The CDR3 DNA sequence: TGTGCCAGCAGCTTATCGGGGTTCTCCTACGAGCAGTACTTC. It is translated as CASSLSGFSYEQYF. The chain links TRBV7-2 to TRBJ2-7; a weak D match, TRBD2 (5 bases). Germline values: CDR1 SGHTA, CDR2 FQGNSA. The V and J ends lost 2 bases and 0 bases respectively, with 8 bases between them. The CDR3 covers 14 residues.

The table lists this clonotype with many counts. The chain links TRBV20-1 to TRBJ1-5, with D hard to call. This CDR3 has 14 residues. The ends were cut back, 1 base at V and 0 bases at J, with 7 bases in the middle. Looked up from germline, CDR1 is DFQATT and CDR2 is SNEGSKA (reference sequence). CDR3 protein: CSARAVYSNQPQHF. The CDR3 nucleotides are TGCAGTGCTAGAGCGGTTTATAGCAATCAGCCCCAGCATTTT.

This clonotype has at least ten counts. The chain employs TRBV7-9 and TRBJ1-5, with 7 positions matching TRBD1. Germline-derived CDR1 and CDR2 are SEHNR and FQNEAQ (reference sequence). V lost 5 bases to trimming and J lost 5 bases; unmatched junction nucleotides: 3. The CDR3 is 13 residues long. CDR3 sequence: CASSPGQDQPQHF. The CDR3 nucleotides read TGTGCCAGCAGCCCAGGACAGGATCAGCCCCAGCATTTT.

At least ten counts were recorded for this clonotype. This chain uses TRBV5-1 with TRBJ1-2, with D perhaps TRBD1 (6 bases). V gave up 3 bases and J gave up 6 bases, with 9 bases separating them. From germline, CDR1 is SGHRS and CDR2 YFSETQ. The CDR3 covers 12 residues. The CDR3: CASSSRTDGYTF. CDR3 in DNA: TGCGCCAGCAGCTCCCGGACAGATGGCTACACCTTC.

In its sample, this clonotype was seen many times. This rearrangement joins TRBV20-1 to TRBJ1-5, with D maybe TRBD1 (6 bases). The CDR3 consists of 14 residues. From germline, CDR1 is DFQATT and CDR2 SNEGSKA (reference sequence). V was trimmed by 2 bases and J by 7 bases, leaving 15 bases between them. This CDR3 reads CSARIGGAIQPQHF. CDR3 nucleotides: TGCAGTGCTAGAATAGGGGGGGCGATCCAGCCCCAGCATTTT.

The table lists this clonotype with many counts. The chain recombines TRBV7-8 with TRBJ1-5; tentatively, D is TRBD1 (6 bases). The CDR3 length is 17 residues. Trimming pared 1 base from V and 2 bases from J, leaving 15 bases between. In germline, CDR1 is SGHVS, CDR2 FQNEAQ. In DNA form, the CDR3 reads TGTGCCAGCAGCTTAGTTGGGGGGCCGGTCGGCAATCAGCCCCAGCATTTT. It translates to CASSLVGGPVGNQPQHF.

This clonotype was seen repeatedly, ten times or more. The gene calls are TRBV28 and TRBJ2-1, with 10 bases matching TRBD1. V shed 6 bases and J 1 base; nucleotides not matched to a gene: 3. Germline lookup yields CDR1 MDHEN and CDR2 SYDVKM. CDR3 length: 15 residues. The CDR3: CASSRGQGSYNEQFF. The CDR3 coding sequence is TGTGCCAGCAGCCGGGGACAGGGGTCCTACAATGAGCAGTTCTTC. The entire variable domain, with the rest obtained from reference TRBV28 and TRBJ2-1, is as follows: DVKVTQSSRYLVKRTGEKVFLECVQDMDHENMFWYRQDPGLGLRLIYFSYDVKMKEKGDIPEGYSVSREKKERFSLILESASTNQTSMYLCASSRGQGSYNEQFFGPGTRLTVL.

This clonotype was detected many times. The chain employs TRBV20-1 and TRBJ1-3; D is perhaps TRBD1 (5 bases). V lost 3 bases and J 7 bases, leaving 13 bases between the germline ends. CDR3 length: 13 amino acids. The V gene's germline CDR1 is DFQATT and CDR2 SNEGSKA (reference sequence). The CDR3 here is CSASARDGNTIYF. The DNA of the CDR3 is TGCAGTGCTAGTGCCAGGGATGGCAACACCATATATTTT.

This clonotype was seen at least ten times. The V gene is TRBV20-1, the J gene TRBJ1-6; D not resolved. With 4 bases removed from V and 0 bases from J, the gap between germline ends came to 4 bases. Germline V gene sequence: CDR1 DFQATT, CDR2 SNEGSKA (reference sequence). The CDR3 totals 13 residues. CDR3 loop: CSAINSYNSPLHF. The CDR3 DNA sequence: TGCAGTGCTATAAACTCCTATAATTCACCCCTCCACTTT.